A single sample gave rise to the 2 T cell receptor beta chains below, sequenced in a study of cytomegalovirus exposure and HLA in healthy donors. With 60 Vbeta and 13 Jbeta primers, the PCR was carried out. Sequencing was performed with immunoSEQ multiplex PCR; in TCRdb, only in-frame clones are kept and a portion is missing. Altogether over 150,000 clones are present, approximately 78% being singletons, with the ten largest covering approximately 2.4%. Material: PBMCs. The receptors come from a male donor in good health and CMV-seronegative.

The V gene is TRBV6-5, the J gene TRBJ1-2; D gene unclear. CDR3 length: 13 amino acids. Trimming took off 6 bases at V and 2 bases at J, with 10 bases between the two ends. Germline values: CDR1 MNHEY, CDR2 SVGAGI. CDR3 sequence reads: CASRAAANYGYTF. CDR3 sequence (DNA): TGTGCCAGCAGGGCTGCGGCGAACTATGGCTACACCTTC.

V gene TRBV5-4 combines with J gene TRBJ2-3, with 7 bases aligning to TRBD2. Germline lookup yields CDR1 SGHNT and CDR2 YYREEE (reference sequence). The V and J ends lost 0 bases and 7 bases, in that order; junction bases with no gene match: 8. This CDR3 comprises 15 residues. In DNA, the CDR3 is TGTGCCAGCAGCTTGGCGGGGGGTTCACGGAATACGCAGTATTTT. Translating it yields CASSLAGGSRNTQYF.